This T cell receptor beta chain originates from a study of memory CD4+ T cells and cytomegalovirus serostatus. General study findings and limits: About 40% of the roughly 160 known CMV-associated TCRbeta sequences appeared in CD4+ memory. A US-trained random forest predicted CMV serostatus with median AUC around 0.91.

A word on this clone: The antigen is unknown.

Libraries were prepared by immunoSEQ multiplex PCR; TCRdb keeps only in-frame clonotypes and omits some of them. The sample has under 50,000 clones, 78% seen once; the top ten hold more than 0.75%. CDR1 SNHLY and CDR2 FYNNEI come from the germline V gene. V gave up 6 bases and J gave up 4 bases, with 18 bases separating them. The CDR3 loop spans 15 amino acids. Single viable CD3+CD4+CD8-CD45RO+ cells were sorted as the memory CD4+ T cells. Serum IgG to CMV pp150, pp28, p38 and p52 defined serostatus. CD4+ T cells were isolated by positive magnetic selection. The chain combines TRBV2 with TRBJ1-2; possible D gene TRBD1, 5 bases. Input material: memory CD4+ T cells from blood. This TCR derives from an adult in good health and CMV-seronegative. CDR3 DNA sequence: TGTGCCAGCAGGGTGGAATCAGGGTCTCTCTATGGCTACACCTTC. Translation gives CASRVESGSLYGYTF.